The clone carrying this TCR beta chain was detected only once. The antigen is not known. These data come from a study of cytomegalovirus exposure and HLA in healthy donors. Study-wide results and limits: Three chains tied to CMV proved CMV antigen-specific in vitro.

Method: immunoSEQ multiplex PCR; TCRdb's copy keeps in-frame clones and lacks some. Here the sample spans some 320,000 clones, approximately 86% being singletons. The CDR3 spans 16 residues. The V segment lost 4 bases and the J segment 5 bases; nucleotides outside the gene matches: 11. CDR1 SGHNT and CDR2 YYREEE come from the germline V gene (reference sequence). What was sequenced was PBMCs. This clonotype was sampled from a woman under 40 in good health and CMV-seropositive. The chain carries TRBV5-4 and TRBJ1-5, with 8 bases lining up with TRBD1. The CDR3 DNA reads as TGTGCCAGCAGCGACGGAGACAGGGGCAGAGATCAGCCCCAGCATTTT. Its translation is CASSDGDRGRDQPQHF. Complete variable domain (other parts from reference TRBV5-4 and TRBJ1-5): ETGVTQSPTHLIKTRGQQVTLRCSSQSGHNTVSWYQQALGQGPQFIFQYYREEENGRGNFPPRFSGLQFPNYSSELNVNALELDDSALYLCASSDGDRGRDQPQHFGDGTRLSIL.